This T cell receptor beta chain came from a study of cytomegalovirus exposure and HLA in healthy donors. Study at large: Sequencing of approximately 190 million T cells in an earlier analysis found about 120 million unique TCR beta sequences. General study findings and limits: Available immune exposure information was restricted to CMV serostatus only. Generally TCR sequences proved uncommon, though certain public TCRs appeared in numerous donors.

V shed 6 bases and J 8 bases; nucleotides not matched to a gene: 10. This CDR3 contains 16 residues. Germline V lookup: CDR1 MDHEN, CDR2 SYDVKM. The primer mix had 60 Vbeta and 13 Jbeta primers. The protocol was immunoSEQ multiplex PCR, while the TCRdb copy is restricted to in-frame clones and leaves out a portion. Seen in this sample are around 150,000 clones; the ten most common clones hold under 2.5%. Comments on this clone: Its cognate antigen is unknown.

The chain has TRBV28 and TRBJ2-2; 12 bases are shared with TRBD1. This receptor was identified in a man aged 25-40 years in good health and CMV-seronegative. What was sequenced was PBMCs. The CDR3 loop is CASRAGTGGAEGELFF. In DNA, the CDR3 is TGTGCCAGCAGAGCCGGGACAGGGGGCGCGGAAGGGGAGCTGTTTTTT.